This T cell receptor (beta chain) appears in the sequencing data of a study of shared clonotypes between healthy human individuals. Study-level results: What rarefaction showed was incomplete sorted-subset sequencing despite large depth.

Produced via immunoSEQ multiplex PCR; TCRdb's table is partial and in-frame only. Among 2,500,000 or so clones listed, approximately 92% were seen once. With respect to this clone: Its cognate antigen is unknown.

The ends were cut back, 7 bases at V and 3 bases at J, with 13 bases in the middle. CDR1 is MNHNS, CDR2 SASEGT, per germline. The length of the CDR3 is 13 residues. Sequencing was carried out using naive CD4+ T cells sorted from blood. Documented subset: CD45RA+ positively selected. The receptor's source is a man aged 18 to 30 in good health. The chain is built from TRBV6-1 and TRBJ2-7, with D possibly matching TRBD1 (6 bases). The CDR3: CASTRSDSYEQYF. The CDR3 coding sequence is TGTGCCAGCACCCGATCGGACAGCTACGAGCAGTACTTC.